The T cell receptor beta chain under discussion was sequenced for a study of CD8+ T cells in alopecia areata. Study-wide points: A great number of expanded lesional clones endured in scalp and blood during tofacitinib.

Trimming shortened V by 7 bases and J by 3 bases, and 16 bases separated the two germline ends. CDR1 is SEHNR and CDR2 is FQNEAQ in the germline V gene (reference sequence). The CDR3 consists of 15 residues. Treatment described: oral pan-JAK inhibitor, 5-10 mg twice daily. As for this clone: Its antigen is not known.

Extracted from the samples, RNA was reverse transcribed into cDNA to serve as the sequencing template. This table comes from immunoSEQ multiplex PCR, and its TCRdb copy is limited to in-frame clones, with some not included. Altogether approximately 200,000 clones are present, about three fifths being singletons, with the ten largest covering around 0.69%. The sample consisted of CD4+ T cells sorted from blood, taken at week 4, from a patient treated with tofacitinib. This clonotype originated in a human donor with alopecia areata. The chain carries TRBV7-9 and TRBJ2-1; TRBD1 or TRBD2 may be the D gene (5 bases each). The CDR3 DNA reads as TGTGCCAGCATACAGGAGGTCCCCGACTACAATGAGCAGTTCTTC. Translation: CASIQEVPDYNEQFF.